This T cell receptor beta chain is from a study of cytomegalovirus exposure and HLA in healthy donors. PCR was performed using 60 Vbeta and 13 Jbeta primers. Sequencing used immunoSEQ multiplex PCR; TCRdb keeps in-frame clones, though not all of them. This sample's table has over 75,000 clones. This CDR3 is built from 16 residues. J lost 3 bases, V lost 4 bases, and 10 bases had no gene match. Germline V gives CDR1 SGDLS, CDR2 YYNGEE. Sequencing input: PBMCs. V usage is TRBV9 and J usage is TRBJ2-3, with 8 bases that match TRBD1. This receptor was taken from a girl aged 10-17 years in good health and CMV-seropositive. The CDR3 loop reads CASSLGGRQGTDTQYF. The CDR3 coding sequence is TGTGCCAGCAGCCTAGGGGGGCGACAGGGGACAGATACGCAGTATTTT.